This passage covers 5 T cell receptor beta chains from one sample sequenced in a study of monozygotic twins with inflammatory bowel disease. TCRdb reprocessed the 5' RACE reads, keeping one entry per CDR3 protein, no DNA. This sample's table has approximately 390,000 distinct CDR3 sequences. What was sequenced was blood. The receptors stem from a human donor with ulcerative colitis or Crohn's disease, or a healthy co-twin of an affected twin (not recorded which).

This rearrangement joins TRBV18 to TRBJ2-7. The CDR3 sequence is 12 residues long. Germline CDR1 reads KGHSH; CDR2 reads LQKENI. The CDR3 region is CASSPFDREQYF.

The J gene is TRBJ1-4, the V gene TRBV6-1. Germline CDR1 is MNHNS and CDR2 is SASEGT. CDR3 length equals 15 residues. This CDR3 is CASSLDGTTNEKLFF.

V is TRBV7-2 and J is TRBJ1-5. Germline CDR1 reads SGHTA; CDR2 reads FQGNSA. The CDR3 loop spans 15 amino acids. CDR3 sequence: CASSPWTVSNQPQHF.

The V and J genes are TRBV15 and TRBJ2-1; TCRdb proposes TRBD1, but this gene call is untestable without DNA. CDR1 is LNHNV, CDR2 YYDKDF, per germline (reference sequence). The CDR3 has 16 amino acids. CDR3 in amino acids: CATSRDLEGIYNEQFF.

The V call is TRBV27, the J call TRBJ1-1; TCRdb calls TRBD1, which cannot be checked without DNA. The CDR3 extends over 13 amino acids. CDR1 and CDR2 from the germline V gene are MNHEY and SMNVEV (reference sequence). The CDR3 sequence is CASSLPGGGEAFF.